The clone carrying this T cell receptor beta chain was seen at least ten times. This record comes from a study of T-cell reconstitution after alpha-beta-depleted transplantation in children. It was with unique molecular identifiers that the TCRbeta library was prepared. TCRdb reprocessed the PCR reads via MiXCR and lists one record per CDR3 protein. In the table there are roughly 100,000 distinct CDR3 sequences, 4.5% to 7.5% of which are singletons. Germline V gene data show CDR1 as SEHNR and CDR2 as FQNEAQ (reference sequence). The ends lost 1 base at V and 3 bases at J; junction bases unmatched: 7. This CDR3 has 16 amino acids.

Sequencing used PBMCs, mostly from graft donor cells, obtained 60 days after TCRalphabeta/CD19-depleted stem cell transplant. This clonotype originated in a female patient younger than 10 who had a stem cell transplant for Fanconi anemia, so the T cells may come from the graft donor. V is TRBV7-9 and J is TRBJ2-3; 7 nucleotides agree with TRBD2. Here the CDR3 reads CASSLEWLAVTDTQYF. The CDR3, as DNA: TGTGCCAGCAGCTTAGAATGGCTAGCGGTGACAGATACGCAGTATTTT.